The 32 T cell receptor beta chains given below trace back to one sample, sequenced in a study of shared clonotypes between healthy human individuals. Produced via immunoSEQ multiplex PCR; TCRdb's table is partial and in-frame only. The top ten hold 0.37% of the sample, which has 2 million to 2.5 million clones, just under 95% seen once. The sequencing input was naive CD4+ T cells from PBMCs. The sample's subset: CD45RA+ positively selected. These receptors were obtained from a man between 18 and 29 years old in good health. Some clones in this sample may be carry-over from other donors' samples.

The gene calls are TRBV6-6 and TRBJ1-3; the D gene is possibly TRBD1 (6 bases). The CDR3 consists of 15 residues. Germline CDR1 is MNHNY and CDR2 is SVGAGI (reference sequence). V was cut by 7 bases and J by 4 bases, with 17 bases left in between. CDR3 sequence reads: CASKLDRTAGNTIYF. The DNA for the CDR3 is TGTGCCAGCAAACTTGACAGGACAGCCGGAAACACCATATATTTT.

V usage is TRBV11-3 and J usage is TRBJ1-2, with 9 bases identical to TRBD1. CDR1 SGHNT and CDR2 YENEEA come from the germline V gene. The CDR3 length is 13 residues. Trimming took 5 bases from V and 4 from J; bases not matched to a gene: 2. In DNA, the CDR3 is TGTGCCAGCAGCGAGGGACAGGGCTATGGCTACACCTTC. It specifies CASSEGQGYGYTF.

This sequence joins TRBV5-1 and TRBJ2-1; TRBD2 matches at 8 bases. V lost 0 bases to trimming and J lost 14 bases; unmatched junction nucleotides: 7. Germline values: CDR1 SGHRS, CDR2 YFSETQ. The CDR3 spans 13 residues. CDR3 DNA sequence: TGCGCCAGCAGCTTGGGCGAGCGGGAGACTGAGTTCTTC. Amino acid sequence: CASSLGERETEFF.

V is TRBV6-9 and J is TRBJ2-7, with 7 nucleotides matching TRBD1. Germline trimming cut 9 bases from V and 1 base from J; bases unmatched to any gene: 18. The CDR3 length is 17 residues. The germline V gene encodes CDR1 MNHGY and CDR2 SVAAGI. The CDR3 protein is CARKSTGVVPTSYEQYF. As DNA, the CDR3 is TGTGCCAGAAAGAGCACAGGGGTTGTCCCAACTTCCTACGAGCAGTACTTC.

This chain joins TRBV2 and TRBJ2-1; 14 bases agree with TRBD2. This CDR3 is built from 15 residues. After removal of 6 bases from V and 9 bases from J, the junction contained 7 bases not matched to a gene. Germline-derived CDR1 and CDR2 are SNHLY and FYNNEI. The CDR3 coding sequence is TGTGCCAGCAGATCGGGACTAGCGGGAGAGGGTGAGCAGTTCTTC. It specifies CASRSGLAGEGEQFF.

The V gene is TRBV29-1, the J gene TRBJ2-5; D possibly matches TRBD1 or TRBD2 (5 bases each). Matching the DNA end better, TRBJ2-7 makes the J call doubtful. Looked up from germline, CDR1 is SQVTM and CDR2 is ANQGSEA. The CDR3 loop spans 11 amino acids. CDR3 in DNA: TGCAGCGCTGGGACGCCCTACGAGCAGTACTTC. Amino acids: CSAGTPYEQYF.

V usage is TRBV7-9 and J usage is TRBJ2-3; 9 bases match TRBD2. J was trimmed by 5 bases and V by 6 bases; bases with no gene match: 9. Germline assignment: CDR1 SEHNR and CDR2 FQNEAQ (reference sequence). The CDR3 length is 15 residues. The CDR3 bases are TGTGCCAGCAGTCCGTATAGCGGGAGTGGAGATACGCAGTATTTT. Protein: CASSPYSGSGDTQYF.

The chain uses TRBV25-1 and TRBJ1-6; no firm D call. In germline, CDR1 is MGHDK, CDR2 SYGVNS. V gave up 1 base and J gave up 0 bases, with 7 bases separating them. This CDR3 spans 16 amino acids. Written as DNA, the CDR3 is TGTGCCAGCAGTGAATTTGGCAGCTCCTATAATTCACCCCTCCACTTT. Translated, it gives CASSEFGSSYNSPLHF. Supplemented by reference TRBV25-1 and TRBJ1-6, the full variable domain reads EADIYQTPRYLVIGTGKKITLECSQTMGHDKMYWYQQDPGMELHLIHYSYGVNSTEKGDLSSESTVSRIRTEHFPLTLESARPSHTSQYLCASSEFGSSYNSPLHFGNGTRLTVT.

The rearrangement links TRBV7-3 to TRBJ1-2, with D perhaps TRBD1 (6 bases). This CDR3 region has 14 residues. V was clipped by 0 bases and J by 7 bases, with 12 bases between them. Germline CDR1 SGHTA, CDR2 FQGTGA. The CDR3 nucleotides read TGTGCCAGCAGCTTAACGGCCGGGGGCTTTGGCTACACCTTC. Protein: CASSLTAGGFGYTF.

The genes are TRBV5-8 and TRBJ2-3; 7 nucleotides match TRBD2. CDR3 length: 17 amino acids. CDR1 and CDR2 (germline): SGHTS, YDEGEE. V lost 6 bases, J lost 3 bases, and 16 bases stayed unmatched. The CDR3 region is CASIPQAGARGTDTQYF. DNA of the CDR3: TGTGCCAGCATCCCCCAGGCCGGGGCGCGGGGGACAGATACGCAGTATTTT.

J is TRBJ1-5 and V is TRBV28, with D perhaps matching TRBD1 (5 bases). Trimming removed 1 base from V and 4 bases from J, with 5 bases in between. CDR3 length equals 13 residues. Germline values: CDR1 MDHEN, CDR2 SYDVKM. CDR3 amino acids: CASSLYRNQPQHF. In DNA form, the CDR3 reads TGTGCCAGCAGTTTATACAGGAATCAGCCCCAGCATTTT.

The rearrangement uses TRBV11-2 and TRBJ2-2, with 7 bases matching TRBD2. J gave up 4 bases and V 3 bases, and 8 bases lay outside the gene matches. In germline, CDR1 is SGHAT, CDR2 FQNNGV. The CDR3 consists of 16 residues. This CDR3 reads CASSLGRLASTGELFF. CDR3 DNA: TGTGCCAGCAGCTTGGGGAGACTAGCCAGCACCGGGGAGCTGTTTTTT. Drawing the rest from reference TRBV11-2 and TRBJ2-2, the complete variable domain is EAGVAQSPRYKIIEKRQSVAFWCNPISGHATLYWYQQILGQGPKLLIQFQNNGVVDDSQLPKDRFSAERLKGVDSTLKIQPAKLEDSAVYLCASSLGRLASTGELFFGEGSRLTVL.

V is TRBV18 and J is TRBJ1-4; D is perhaps TRBD1 (5 bases). This CDR3 spans 15 amino acids. The V and J ends lost 3 bases and 6 bases respectively, with 14 bases between them. Germline lookup yields CDR1 KGHSH and CDR2 LQKENI. CDR3 nucleotide sequence: TGTGCCAGCTCACCGTCAGGGTATGGTTATGAAAAACTGTTTTTT. It yields the protein CASSPSGYGYEKLFF. Full variable domain (remainder filled in from reference TRBV18 and TRBJ1-4): NAGVMQNPRHLVRRRGQEARLRCSPMKGHSHVYWYRQLPEEGLKFMVYLQKENIIDESGMPKERFSAEFPKEGPSILRIQQVVRGDSAAYFCASSPSGYGYEKLFFGSGTQLSVL.

This chain links TRBV5-1 with TRBJ1-4, with D unclear. V shed 0 bases and J shed 0 bases, with 9 bases lying between them. The CDR3 has 16 amino acids. Germline V lookup: CDR1 SGHRS, CDR2 YFSETQ. Here the CDR3 reads CASSLVGVSTNEKLFF. As DNA, the CDR3 is TGCGCCAGCAGCTTGGTCGGGGTTTCAACTAATGAAAAACTGTTTTTT.

The genes are TRBV5-8 and TRBJ2-7; 9 positions match TRBD1. Germline V gene lookup returns CDR1 SGHTS and CDR2 YDEGEE. Losses at the gene ends were 0 bases for V and 3 bases for J; bases not matched to a gene: 4. CDR3 length: 15 amino acids. CDR3 DNA sequence: TGTGCCAGCAGCTTGGCCGGGACAGGGAGCTACGAGCAGTACTTC. Its protein is CASSLAGTGSYEQYF.

This chain connects TRBV9 to TRBJ2-2, with D unclear. Trimming shortened V by 0 bases and J by 6 bases, and 9 bases separated the two germline ends. Germline V gene data show CDR1 as SGDLS and CDR2 as YYNGEE. The CDR3 has 14 residues. This CDR3 reads CASSVVAFSGELFF. The CDR3 DNA is TGTGCCAGCAGCGTAGTAGCTTTTTCCGGGGAGCTGTTTTTT.

The chain combines TRBV28 with TRBJ2-7; 7 bases line up with TRBD1. The CDR3 has 15 amino acids. Looked up from germline, CDR1 is MDHEN and CDR2 is SYDVKM. With V trimmed by 0 bases and J by 5 bases, 7 bases remained unmatched. The CDR3 protein is CASSLWVGGKNEQYF. Written as DNA, the CDR3 is TGTGCCAGCAGTTTATGGGTAGGGGGCAAAAACGAGCAGTACTTC.

This chain connects TRBV2 to TRBJ2-5; a weak D match, TRBD2 (5 bases). Trimming pared 7 bases from V and 5 bases from J, leaving 11 bases between. CDR1 is SNHLY and CDR2 is FYNNEI in the germline V gene. The CDR3 has 12 amino acids. The CDR3 DNA sequence: TGTGCCAGCATCCCGGGCGGGGAGACCCAGTACTTC. Translated, it gives CASIPGGETQYF. Full variable domain (remainder filled in from reference TRBV2 and TRBJ2-5): EPEVTQTPSHQVTQMGQEVILRCVPISNHLYFYWYRQILGQKVEFLVSFYNNEISEKSEIFDDQFSVERPDGSNFTLKIRSTKLEDSAMYFCASIPGGETQYFGPGTRLLVL.

The V and J genes are TRBV11-2 and TRBJ1-6, with D possibly being TRBD1 (5 bases). Germline CDR1 is SGHAT and CDR2 is FQNNGV. Between the trimmed V and J ends, which lost 8 bases and 10 bases, there was a span of 24 bases. This CDR3 region has 16 residues. CDR3 region: CASSSRRGEISSPLHF. CDR3 nucleotides: TGTGCCAGCTCGTCCCGGCGGGGGGAGATTTCCTCACCCCTCCACTTT.

As for this clone: Sequence at one end of the junction differs from germline and may be a read error. The chain employs TRBV7-6 and TRBJ2-2; no reliable D call. Germline V gene lookup returns CDR1 SGHVS and CDR2 FNYEAQ. This CDR3 contains 14 residues. As DNA, the CDR3 is TGTGCCAGCAGCATAGCCCCCAGGACCGGGGAGCTGTTTTTT. Its translation is CASSIAPRTGELFF.

This chain connects TRBV2 to TRBJ2-1; 7 positions match TRBD2. V lost 2 bases to trimming and J lost 13 bases; unmatched junction nucleotides: 5. Germline lookup yields CDR1 SNHLY and CDR2 FYNNEI. This CDR3 spans 12 amino acids. The CDR3 DNA sequence: TGTGCCAGCAGTGAATCTAGCGGAATACAGTTCTTC. Translated, it gives CASSESSGIQFF.

This chain uses TRBV19 with TRBJ1-2, with D perhaps TRBD1 (6 bases). V shed 7 bases and J shed 4 bases, with 19 bases lying between them. This CDR3 has 15 residues. The V gene's germline CDR1 is LNHDA and CDR2 SQIVND (reference sequence). The CDR3 bases are TGTGCCAGTAAACCGGGACACCTCGAGGGCTATGGCTACACCTTC. This sequence encodes CASKPGHLEGYGYTF.

CDR3 sequence: CASSIGTWYEKLFF. The CDR3 DNA follows: TGTGCCAGTAGTATCGGGACGTGGTATGAAAAACTGTTTTTT. The gene calls are TRBV19 and TRBJ1-4; maybe TRBD1 (5 bases). V lost 3 bases and J lost 6, with 11 bases in between. From germline, CDR1 is LNHDA and CDR2 SQIVND (reference sequence). CDR3 length: 14 amino acids.

The chain joins TRBV7-2 to TRBJ1-5, with D perhaps TRBD1 (5 bases). The CDR3 contains 16 residues. The germline V and J ends were trimmed by 5 bases and 4 bases, with 18 bases remaining between them. Per germline, CDR1 SGHTA and CDR2 FQGNSA. As DNA, the CDR3 is TGTGCCAGCAGCCCCCCCCTGGGACTGCCGAATCAGCCCCAGCATTTT. Translation gives CASSPPLGLPNQPQHF.

This chain connects TRBV5-6 to TRBJ1-2; D is possibly TRBD1 (6 bases). The CDR3 is 16 residues long. Germline values: CDR1 SGHDT, CDR2 YYEEEE. V gave up 1 base and J gave up 5 bases, with 18 bases separating them. The CDR3 coding sequence is TGTGCCAGCAGCTTGCTTCCGGGACAAGGGAGGTATGGCTACACCTTC. It specifies CASSLLPGQGRYGYTF.

The chain recombines TRBV7-9 with TRBJ2-7, with D unresolved. Deletions cut 1 base from V and 3 bases from J, with 10 bases between. CDR1 is SEHNR and CDR2 is FQNEAQ in the germline V gene (reference sequence). CDR3 length: 14 residues. DNA for the CDR3: TGTGCCAGCAGCTTAGTAGGTGGAGTCTACGAGCAGTACTTC. Translated: CASSLVGGVYEQYF. Full variable domain (outside the CDR3, taken from reference TRBV7-9 and TRBJ2-7): DTGVSQNPRHKITKRGQNVTFRCDPISEHNRLYWYRQTLGQGPEFLTYFQNEAQLEKSRLLSDRFSAERPKGSFSTLEIQRTEQGDSAMYLCASSLVGGVYEQYFGPGTRLTVT.

This chain connects TRBV28 to TRBJ2-3; TRBD2 agrees at 9 bases. The germline CDR1 and CDR2 sequences are MDHEN and SYDVKM. Trimming removed 6 bases from V and 12 bases from J; junction bases left unmatched: 13. This CDR3 spans 14 amino acids. CDR3 region: CASSEPYQRGEQYF. The DNA of the CDR3 is TGTGCCAGCAGCGAACCGTATCAGCGGGGGGAACAGTATTTT.

The sample holds one count of this clone. V gene TRBV13 combines with J gene TRBJ2-2; 7 bases agree with TRBD1. V gave up 4 bases and J gave up 5 bases; unmatched junction bases: 1. CDR3 length: 13 amino acids. The germline gives CDR1 PRHDT, CDR2 FYEKMQ (reference sequence). CDR3 DNA sequence: TGTGCCAGCAGCTCACAGGGGACCGGGGAGCTGTTTTTT. Translation: CASSSQGTGELFF.

The V call is TRBV11-2, the J call TRBJ1-1; D is ambiguous. Trimming took off 5 bases at V and 5 bases at J, with 15 bases between the two ends. The CDR3 totals 14 residues. Germline CDR1 SGHAT, CDR2 FQNNGV. The CDR3 DNA reads TGTGCCAGCAGCAATTCTATAGTCTGGACTGAAGCTTTCTTT. Amino acid sequence: CASSNSIVWTEAFF. The variable domain in full, completed from reference TRBV11-2 and TRBJ1-1, reads EAGVAQSPRYKIIEKRQSVAFWCNPISGHATLYWYQQILGQGPKLLIQFQNNGVVDDSQLPKDRFSAERLKGVDSTLKIQPAKLEDSAVYLCASSNSIVWTEAFFGQGTRLTVV.

This chain joins TRBV4-1 and TRBJ2-1; 11 bases match TRBD2. Germline CDR1 MGHRA, CDR2 YSYEKL. The CDR3 has 16 residues. The ends lost 4 bases at V and 6 bases at J; junction bases unmatched: 8. The CDR3 DNA follows: TGCGCCAGCAGCCCTAAAAAACTAGCGGGAGTCAATGAGCAGTTCTTC. This sequence encodes CASSPKKLAGVNEQFF.

This clone has a single count. The chain has TRBV19 and TRBJ2-1; TRBD2 might be the D (5 bases). Trimming took 4 bases from V and 4 from J, leaving 14 bases between them. The V gene's germline CDR1 is LNHDA and CDR2 SQIVND (reference sequence). CDR3 length: 15 residues. Here the CDR3 reads CASSTLAFPYNEQFF. The CDR3 DNA follows: TGTGCCAGTAGTACATTAGCGTTTCCGTACAATGAGCAGTTCTTC. The whole variable domain, filled in from reference TRBV19 and TRBJ2-1, reads DGGITQSPKYLFRKEGQNVTLSCEQNLNHDAMYWYRQDPGQGLRLIYYSQIVNDFQKGDIAEGYSVSREKKESFPLTVTSAQKNPTAFYLCASSTLAFPYNEQFFGPGTRLTVL.

In this sample, this clone turned up once. The chain carries TRBV29-1 and TRBJ1-5, with D maybe TRBD1 (5 bases). Trimming removed 4 bases at V and 9 bases at J, with 19 bases between. The germline CDR1 and CDR2 sequences are SQVTM and ANQGSEA. The CDR3 spans 14 residues. The DNA for the CDR3 is TGCAGCGTTGGGTCTGGGACCTCGAAGGGGCCCCAGCATTTT. This sequence encodes CSVGSGTSKGPQHF.